The next 12 T cell receptor beta chains were all read from a single sample in a study of graft-versus-host responses after intestinal transplantation (dated by TCRdb to the early 2020s). What these receptors recognize is not known. To prepare the library, the immunoSEQ multiplex PCR assay was applied. The source is immuneACCESS, and TCRdb retained only in-frame sequences with V and J called. Part of the clones is not carried over; for the studies checked, unresolved V genes explain less than half of this, and the remainder is unexplained. For this sample the table gives over 100,000 clones, of which roughly 95% were detected only once. The top ten constitute about 3.3% of the sample. Sample time point, as interpreted from the label and publication: cells obtained before transplantation from donor or recipient. The specimen comprised unstimulated CD8+ T cells sorted from spleen or lymph node cells, sampled before intestinal transplant. These receptor sequences come from a human donor who received an intestinal transplant.

The chain links TRBV4-2 to TRBJ2-1; D remains unclear. V lost 0 bases to trimming and J lost 5 bases, with 20 bases between them. Germline V gene data show CDR1 as LGHNA and CDR2 as YNFKEQ. This CDR3 has 18 amino acids. DNA for the CDR3: TGTGCCAGCAGCCAAGACCCCTTAAGCGCTTCGCCAAACAATGAGCAGTTCTTC. It encodes CASSQDPLSASPNNEQFF.

In its sample, this clone was seen once. This chain uses TRBV6-1 with TRBJ1-5; D may be TRBD1 (6 bases). This CDR3 contains 15 residues. Trimming left V 7 bases short and J 3 bases short, with 16 bases between. Per germline, CDR1 MNHNS and CDR2 SASEGT. In nucleotides, the CDR3 is TGTGCCAGCACGGTAAATAGGGGGACCAATCAGCCCCAGCATTTT. This translates into CASTVNRGTNQPQHF.

The chain carries TRBV9 and TRBJ1-4, with 9 nucleotides matching TRBD1. J was trimmed by 8 bases and V by 0 bases; bases with no gene match: 8. CDR3 length: 16 residues. Germline V CDR1 and CDR2: SGDLS, YYNGEE. CDR3 nucleotides: TGTGCCAGCAGCGTAGCCCCGGGACAGGGTTTGGAAAAACTGTTTTTT. This codes for CASSVAPGQGLEKLFF.

The chain is built from TRBV2 and TRBJ1-5; TRBD1 agrees at 8 bases. The CDR3 length is 15 residues. Germline V gene data show CDR1 as SNHLY and CDR2 as FYNNEI. The V segment lost 6 bases and the J segment 8 bases; nucleotides outside the gene matches: 12. CDR3 in amino acids: CASRSGTGPLEPQHF. Here the CDR3 DNA reads TGTGCCAGCAGATCCGGGACAGGCCCCTTGGAGCCCCAGCATTTT.

The chain uses TRBV5-4 and TRBJ2-7, with 7 bases that match TRBD1. Germline V CDR1 and CDR2: SGHNT, YYREEE (reference sequence). Trimming took 2 bases from V and 3 from J; bases not matched to a gene: 8. This CDR3 is built from 15 residues. In DNA, the CDR3 is TGTGCCAGCAGCTTAGGACAGGTTCCGGTCTACGAGCAGTACTTC. Amino acid sequence: CASSLGQVPVYEQYF.

This chain connects TRBV9 to TRBJ2-7, with D possibly matching TRBD2 (6 bases). CDR1 and CDR2 from the germline V gene are SGDLS and YYNGEE. The V and J ends lost 0 bases and 3 bases respectively, with 10 bases between them. The length of the CDR3 is 14 residues. The DNA of the CDR3 is TGTGCCAGCAGCGTAGCGGAGGGCAACTACGAGCAGTACTTC. Translating it yields CASSVAEGNYEQYF. Full variable domain (outside the CDR3, taken from reference TRBV9 and TRBJ2-7): DSGVTQTPKHLITATGQRVTLRCSPRSGDLSVYWYQQSLDQGLQFLIQYYNGEERAKGNILERFSAQQFPDLHSELNLSSLELGDSALYFCASSVAEGNYEQYFGPGTRLTVT.

This clone appeared a single time. This chain joins TRBV11-3 and TRBJ2-1; the D is unclear. V lost 1 base to trimming and J lost 9 bases, with 10 bases between them. CDR1 and CDR2 (germline): SGHNT, YENEEA. The CDR3 covers 13 residues. The CDR3 bases are TGTGCCAGCAGCTTAGGGGCTCGCGGTGAGCAGTTCTTC. Translating gives CASSLGARGEQFF.

The rearrangement uses TRBV4-1 and TRBJ2-7; 11 positions match TRBD2. The CDR3 runs 15 residues. Germline loops: CDR1 MGHRA, CDR2 YSYEKL. V gave up 4 bases and J gave up 0 bases; unmatched junction bases: 2. The CDR3 loop reads CASSRGTSGSYEQYF. The CDR3 region has the DNA TGCGCCAGCAGCCGAGGGACTAGCGGCTCCTACGAGCAGTACTTC.

The chain is built from TRBV5-4 and TRBJ2-7; 7 bases match TRBD1. The junction had 7 bases not matched to a gene; V was cut back by 4 bases and J by 3 bases. Germline V gene lookup returns CDR1 SGHNT and CDR2 YYREEE (reference sequence). The CDR3 has 14 amino acids. Here the CDR3 DNA reads TGTGCCAGCAGCCAGGGGGTGGGGGACTACGAGCAGTACTTC. Its translation is CASSQGVGDYEQYF.

This clone was picked up a small number of times. This chain joins TRBV10-3 and TRBJ2-7, with TRBD2 as a possible D gene (6 bases). V dropped 11 bases and J dropped 3 bases, with 17 bases sitting between them. The CDR3 extends over 13 amino acids. From germline, CDR1 is ENHRY and CDR2 SYGVKD. CDR3 loop: CAASGTSRYEQYF. As DNA, the CDR3 is TGTGCCGCCTCCGGGACTTCCCGCTACGAGCAGTACTTC.

This chain connects TRBV7-6 to TRBJ1-4; perhaps TRBD1 as D (6 bases). Germline lookup yields CDR1 SGHVS and CDR2 FNYEAQ. Deletions cut 5 bases from V and 3 bases from J, with 13 bases between. The CDR3 has 15 amino acids. CDR3 residues: CASSLNREANEKLFF. The CDR3 DNA is TGTGCCAGCAGCCTAAACAGGGAGGCTAATGAAAAACTGTTTTTT.

Note on this clone: The junction shows a germline mismatch at one end, possibly a read error. The chain is built from TRBV14 and TRBJ2-7; D remains unclear. CDR3 length equals 13 residues. Germline V gene data show CDR1 as SGHDN and CDR2 as FVKESK. The CDR3 sequence is CASSQEEYGKQCF. The DNA of the CDR3 is TGTGCCAGCAGCCAAGAAGAATACGGCAAGCAGTGCTTC.